The 14 T cell receptor beta chains in this list originate from one sample, sequenced in a study of molecular identifiers for immune sequencing clone quantification. TCRdb analysed the PCR reads with MiXCR anew, one entry per CDR3 protein. The repertoire holds 80,000 to 100,000 distinct CDR3 sequences, with approximately 24% as singletons. The sequencing input was naive CD8+ T cells from blood, with Jurkat cell RNA spiked in. Indicated subset: FACS-sorted CD8+CD4-CCR7+CD45RA+ naive T cells. These receptors originate from a human donor in good health. Some libraries in this study had Jurkat cell RNA spiked in.

This clonotype has more than one count but fewer than ten. This sequence joins TRBV5-1 and TRBJ2-1; 7 nucleotides agree with TRBD1. This CDR3 is 13 amino acids long. CDR1 is SGHRS and CDR2 is YFSETQ in the germline V gene. The ends lost 2 bases at V and 8 bases at J; junction bases unmatched: 4. CDR3 loop: CASSFYRGDEQFF. The CDR3 coding sequence is TGCGCCAGCAGCTTTTACAGGGGCGATGAGCAGTTCTTC.

The genes are TRBV9 and TRBJ2-5; D gene unclear. The CDR3 length is 13 residues. CDR1 and CDR2 from the germline V gene are SGDLS and YYNGEE. V lost 3 bases to trimming and J lost 5 bases, with 11 bases between them. CDR3 loop: CASSGLGGETQYF. The CDR3 bases are TGTGCCAGCAGCGGGCTAGGCGGCGAGACCCAGTACTTC.

The rearrangement joins TRBV7-9 to TRBJ1-2; no clear D. Trimming left V 1 base short and J 10 bases short, with 19 bases between. The CDR3 covers 15 residues. Germline values: CDR1 SEHNR, CDR2 FQNEAQ (reference sequence). This CDR3 is CASSLGDPPMLSYTF. The DNA of the CDR3 is TGTGCCAGCAGCTTAGGAGACCCACCAATGCTTTCCTACACCTTC. The full variable domain, with the rest looked up from reference TRBV7-9 and TRBJ1-2, is DTGVSQNPRHKITKRGQNVTFRCDPISEHNRLYWYRQTLGQGPEFLTYFQNEAQLEKSRLLSDRFSAERPKGSFSTLEIQRTEQGDSAMYLCASSLGDPPMLSYTFGSGTRLTVV.

For this clonotype: This may arise from a read error, as a much more abundant clone is one base away. The CDR3 end shows no conserved phenylalanine or tryptophan, and so a read error is likely. The chain combines TRBV6-1 with TRBJ1-5; D is uncertain. Trimming took 1 base from V and 3 from J, leaving 13 bases between them. CDR1 and CDR2 (germline): MNHNS, SASEGT. The CDR3 has 16 amino acids. The CDR3 spells CASSEDIRVANQPQHL. The CDR3 DNA reads as TGTGCCAGCAGTGAAGATATAAGGGTTGCCAATCAGCCCCAGCATCTT.

V usage is TRBV7-2 and J usage is TRBJ1-2, with no clear D. The CDR3 sequence is 14 residues long. Germline V gives CDR1 SGHTA, CDR2 FQGNSA. V lost 2 bases, J lost 3 bases, and 10 bases lay in between. The CDR3 nucleotides are TGTGCCAGCAGCTTACCAGGCGTCGACTATGGCTACACCTTC. Translating gives CASSLPGVDYGYTF.

A note on this clonotype: A much larger clone is a single base away; this may be a read error. The CDR3 DNA follows: TGTGCCAGCAGTTTAGGAAGCGGGAGGGTCAGCGGGGAGCAGTTTTTT. Its protein is CASSLGSGRVSGEQFF. The rearrangement joins TRBV28 to TRBJ2-2; 10 nucleotides match TRBD2. This CDR3 is built from 16 residues. Germline assignment: CDR1 MDHEN and CDR2 SYDVKM.

This clonotype appeared a single time. The genes are TRBV6-5 and TRBJ2-1; unclear D gene. The V gene lost 6 bases and the J gene lost 9 bases, with 18 bases spanning the gap. CDR3 length equals 14 residues. The germline gives CDR1 MNHEY, CDR2 SVGAGI. This CDR3 reads CASRPATPFPEQFF. CDR3 sequence (DNA): TGTGCCAGCAGACCCGCGACCCCCTTTCCTGAGCAGTTCTTC.

This chain connects TRBV5-4 to TRBJ2-5; 7 bases line up with TRBD1. The V and J ends lost 3 bases and 5 bases, in that order; junction bases with no gene match: 4. CDR1 is SGHNT and CDR2 is YYREEE in the germline V gene (reference sequence). This CDR3 comprises 13 residues. CDR3 region: CASSSRGLETQYF. The CDR3 nucleotides read TGTGCCAGCAGCTCCAGGGGGTTGGAGACCCAGTACTTC.

CDR3 residues: CASSGRDRFMETQYF. The DNA of the CDR3 is TGTGCCAGCAGTGGCCGGGACAGGTTTATGGAGACCCAGTACTTC. The chain links TRBV12-3 or TRBV12-4 to TRBJ2-5; 8 nucleotides align to TRBD1. The CDR3 spans 15 residues. Unmatched junction bases numbered 10, after V lost 5 bases and J lost 5 bases.

This clonotype was recorded a few times. Here the CDR3 reads CASWGETLHF. The CDR3 coding sequence is TGTGCCAGCTGGGGAGAGACCCTCCACTTT. This chain links TRBV19 with TRBJ1-6; D ambiguous. Trimming left V 9 bases short and J 14 bases short, with 11 bases between. The CDR3 covers 10 residues. Germline values: CDR1 LNHDA, CDR2 SQIVND (reference sequence).

As concerns this clonotype: This may arise from a read error, as a much more abundant clone is one base away. V and J are TRBV5-6 and TRBJ1-2, with D perhaps matching TRBD1 (6 bases). The length of the CDR3 is 16 residues. CDR1 is SGHDT and CDR2 is YYEEEE in the germline V gene. Trimming removed 2 bases at V and 2 bases at J, with 16 bases between. The CDR3 sequence: CASSFSSGQRNYGYTF. The DNA for the CDR3 is TGTGCCAGCAGCTTCAGCTCCGGACAGCGAAACTATGGCTACACCTTC.

In this sample, this clonotype turned up a few times. A much larger clone is a single base away; this may be a read error. The chain employs TRBV20-1 and TRBJ2-7, with D tentatively TRBD1 or TRBD2 (5 bases each). The CDR3 runs 16 residues. From germline, CDR1 is DFQATT and CDR2 SNEGSKA (reference sequence). Trimming shortened V by 5 bases and J by 6 bases, and 26 bases separated the two germline ends. Written as DNA, the CDR3 is TGCAGTGCTCTAAGCCGGGACGGGGCTATGGTCTCCGAGCAGTACTTC. Translated: CSALSRDGAMVSEQYF.

This clonotype was seen ten or more times. J is TRBJ1-1 and V is TRBV4-1; D remains ambiguous. The germline V and J ends were trimmed by 4 bases and 7 bases, with 13 bases remaining between them. In germline, CDR1 is MGHRA, CDR2 YSYEKL. This CDR3 region has 13 residues. The CDR3 sequence: CASSPIPTYEAFF. The CDR3 region has the DNA TGCGCCAGCAGCCCTATTCCGACGTATGAAGCTTTCTTT.

Remarks on this clonotype: A clone one base away is much larger, so this may be a read error. This chain connects TRBV20-1 to TRBJ1-2; D uncertain. CDR1 DFQATT and CDR2 SNEGSKA come from the germline V gene (reference sequence). The CDR3 consists of 14 residues. DNA for the CDR3: TGCAGTGCTAGAGATACATTTTCGAGTTATGGCCACACCTTC. Its translation: CSARDTFSSYGHTF.